Sequencing of this T cell receptor (beta chain) was carried out in a study of long-term antiretroviral therapy in people with HIV. Whole-study context: It was about a decade after the earliest samples that the 2015 immediate-ART recommendation appeared. Broader study findings: Once patients were on ART, diversity went higher but still fell short of transplant donor controls.

Samples were assayed with immunoSEQ v3.0 at survey level. Clones were read by immunoSEQ multiplex PCR, and TCRdb kept only the in-frame ones, dropping some. The sample lists fewer than 40,000 clones, around 94% occurring once. Germline CDR1 reads SGHVS; CDR2 reads FQNEAQ. With 4 bases removed from V and 0 bases from J, the gap between germline ends came to 10 bases. The length of the CDR3 is 14 residues. As regards this clone: The antigen remains undetermined.

The TCR was taken from a woman aged 45-65 years with HIV. The genes are TRBV7-8 and TRBJ2-7, with D perhaps assigned TRBD1 or TRBD2 (5 bases each). This material consisted of unsorted PBMCs, taken around 5 years after starting antiretroviral therapy. Written as DNA, the CDR3 is TGTGCCAGCAGCTCGGGACCGAGCTCCTACGAGCAGTACTTC. This codes for CASSSGPSSYEQYF.